This entry describes one TCR beta chain. Its antigen remains unidentified. No base quality values were provided; no much bigger clone lies one nucleotide off. The sample comes from a study of cytomegalovirus exposure and HLA in healthy donors (TCRdb year 2017). As for the study more broadly: An earlier analysis of approximately 640 of the donors reported 250 to 350 Gb of sequence data and roughly 110 million unique TCR beta sequences from about 179 million T cells. In the later analysis, no new phenotypic data were used to find candidate immune exposures; instead, reliance was placed on TCR beta sequences and their occurrence across donors. The study aimed to test whether signatures of past pathogen exposure could be identified by cataloging public T cell receptors. In an earlier analysis of 587 of the donors, high-throughput TCR beta sequencing was used to judge whether each TCR beta V gene segment behaved as functional or pseudogenic. An early release that covered roughly 600 HLA-typed donors contained around 300 gigabases of sequencing data and 80 million or so unique TCR sequences. A later genetic analysis took genome-wide SNP genotypes for about 55% of the 666 donors and used that subset as a discovery cohort. In a later analysis, previously published TCR beta repertoires from 666 donors were re-analyzed and high-resolution HLA genotyping was added so that TCR occurrence patterns could be studied. Class I and class II HLA loci were covered by the typing at four-digit resolution. The genetic ancestry cluster associated with self-reported Caucasian donors included around 76% of the approximately 430 genotyped donors. Among a few hundred genotyped donors of the cohort, an average of about 240,000 unique TCR beta nucleotide sequences were sequenced per donor, roughly 20% of them non-productive. In addition to the first cohort of 666 subjects, a separate validation cohort of around 110 different subjects was used. Several DR-DQ haplotypes were handled as single units for association and clustering because linkage in the cohort was strong. Typing coverage differed by locus: A, B, C, DRB1 and DQB1 were typed in roughly 620-640 donors, DQA1 in about 550, DPA1 in approximately 610, and DPB1 in approximately 450. Donor age, sex, ethnicity and CMV serostatus were compiled alongside the repertoire data. High-throughput TCR immunosequencing, statistical association of individual TCRs with disease status, and machine learning were combined to predict cytomegalovirus infection status. The study used immunosequencing to profile the T cell repertoires of several hundred subjects and linked those repertoires to cytomegalovirus serostatus. All discovery cohort repertoires had been generated on a single sequencing platform. Study-wide conclusions, independent of this receptor: In a later analysis, several top co-occurrence clusters were reported to appear linked to parvovirus B19, influenza, CMV and Epstein-Barr virus. A later genetic analysis reported fewer N-insertions in productive TCRs among donors in an Asian-associated ancestry cluster than the roughly 720-donor mean. Some IMGT-functional V segments, including TRBV6-2 and TRBV6-3, could not be told apart with the 87-base-pair reads, so those segments were excluded. According to the authors, the approach could potentially be generalized to other disease states and immunological phenotypes. Most CMV-associated TCR beta chains appeared to be HLA-restricted in a later analysis, and the HLA associations seemed to be driven largely by CMV exposure. Compared with equally common non-associated chains, HLA-associated TCR beta chains in a later analysis were more clonally expanded and had lower generation probabilities. In a later analysis, around 15,000 TCR beta sequences were associated with specific HLA alleles at a false discovery rate of 0.05. Most TCR sequences were seen in very few donors, while some public TCRs were found in many individuals. The study listed 150 to 200 TCR beta chains as associated with cytomegalovirus. In vitro tests confirmed that a few of the cytomegalovirus-associated TCR beta chains recognize cytomegalovirus antigens. When HLA alleles, especially DR and DQ, strongly co-occurred, TCR associations were difficult to assign to individual alleles. Linkage disequilibrium might explain the correlated functional status among segregating V segments, but an unknown experimental factor could not be ruled out. HLA typing was unavailable for some donors at each locus, so association tests used only the typed subset. For the cohort, immune exposure information was limited to CMV serostatus. In a later analysis, TCR association rates were found to vary across HLA loci, with the most associated TCRs seen for DRB1 alleles and the fewest for HLA-C alleles. A cluster of highly shared sequence variants was judged likely to represent a technical artifact of the sequencing pipeline. The earlier analysis of fewer than 750 of the donors excluded over 15 rarely observed V segments, including chromosome 9 orphons, because counts were too low. V-gene and J-gene trimming of TCR beta chains was associated with a missense DCLRE1C variant in a later genetic analysis, and the association was replicated in an independent cohort. Roughly uniform sequencing depth across donors was assumed in presence/absence analyses, although this assumption may not hold. Broadly in line with IMGT annotations, most TCR beta V segments showed up in productive rearrangements about 87% or about 30% of the time in an earlier analysis of around 600 of the donors. In this cohort, only TCR beta chains were sequenced, and detectable features were limited by the absence of alpha or paired-chain data. A further reported finding was that TCR beta sequences accurately predicted the HLA-A and HLA-B alleles for most subjects in the first cohort. The classifier was reported to diagnose cytomegalovirus status with high specificity and sensitivity in both the original and validation cohorts.

The cohort was made up of roughly 670 healthy bone marrow donors. At the time of sampling, all cohort members were nominally healthy, though unrecorded immune exposures were likely present. The donor tested CMV seronegative, placing the donor among the 350 to 400 seronegative members of the cohort. A peripheral blood sample was provided by each donor, and peripheral blood mononuclear cells were used for TCR beta sequencing. Genomic DNA was extracted from the blood cell samples with the Qiagen DNeasy Blood Extraction Kit. Germline trimming amounts to 6 bases on V and 1 base on J, with 5 as the count of junction bases outside the gene matches. The CDR3 sequence holds 14 residues, the cysteine and phenylalanine included. Only the CDR3 DNA is retained, 42 bases long and in frame from the first base. CDR1 and CDR2 (SEHNR, FQNEAQ) derive from the germline V gene (reference sequence). The library was built by means of the immunoSEQ multiplex PCR assay. The multiplex PCR relied on a mix of 60 forward primers for TCR Vbeta segments and 13 reverse primers for TCR Jbeta segments. The CDR3 region of rearranged TCR beta genes was amplified from genomic DNA with a multiplex PCR assay. On the Illumina HiSeq System, the amplified TCR beta libraries were sequenced as 87-base-pair reads. Processing in the source paper ran as follows. Across the 670 or so repertoires, a later analysis counted 78 million or so unique TCR beta chains, approximately 12 million of which were shared by at least two donors. Raw reads were error-corrected and collapsed into unique sequences with a nearest-neighbor algorithm that merged closely related sequences to remove PCR and sequencing errors. Alignment of CDR3 sequences to IMGT reference sequences was used to assign V, D and J gene segments. For a sequence to be retained, a match of at least six nucleotides was required to both a V gene segment and a J gene segment. A rearrangement counted as productive if the CDR3 had no stop codons and remained in frame with V and J, and every other rearrangement counted as non-productive. Following IMGT convention, CDR3 was defined as the stretch from the second conserved V-encoded cysteine up to the conserved J-encoded phenylalanine. The earlier analysis of about 560 of the donors excluded any sequence lacking an unambiguous match to a single V gene segment. In an earlier analysis of some 590 of the donors, a V segment was called functional when productive rearrangements were above 56.7%, and segregating when the standard deviation between donors exceeded 5%. A statistical classification framework was built for diagnosing cytomegalovirus status from the catalog of TCR beta chain sequences. In a later analysis, TCR nucleotide sequences were compared against IMGT/GENE-DB human TR gene sequences so that V and J genes could be assigned. A later analysis assigned CDR3 sequences and most-parsimonious VDJ recombination scenarios with the TCRdist pipeline. A later analysis defined each TCR beta chain by its CDR3 amino acid sequence plus V-gene family, and excluded reads lacking a unique V-gene family. In a later analysis, around 650 highly shared, low-generation-probability nucleotide sequences were removed to address suspected cross-contamination and a sequencing artifact. For each public chain, a later analysis derived a clonal expansion index from normalized ranks of inferred template counts within each repertoire. In a later analysis, generation probabilities were computed with a VDJ recombination model fitted to out-of-frame rearrangements, and the resulting probabilities were checked against IGoR. In a later analysis, hypergeometric tests were used to score TCR-TCR, TCR-HLA and TCR-CMV co-occurrence, with a repertoire-size bias correction applied to TCR pairs. In a later analysis, false discovery rates were estimated by permuting HLA or CMV assignments 20 times. In a later analysis, co-occurring TCRs were grouped with DBSCAN, and TCRdist sequence similarity was added when clustering was performed within HLA-allele-positive subsets. Co-occurrence clustering excluded repertoires with fewer than 30,000 or more than 120,000 public chains, plus five with anomalous nucleotide sharing. Held by TCRdb, this immuneACCESS table contains in-frame sequences only and omits some clones. Under half of the omission traces to an unresolved V gene where checked; the cause of the rest is unknown. Clone size and V and J calls were adopted from that table, with D and trimming inferred from the DNA. This sample has about 140,000 clones in its table, and roughly 80% of those were observed once. Jointly, the top ten make up less than 1.5% of the sample.

The sequencing sample was made of PBMCs. The origin of this receptor is a female donor in good health and CMV-seronegative. The chain was built from TRBV7-9 and TRBJ2-5; 7 junctional bases match TRBD1. For the CDR3, the sequence is CASRLDRTQETQYF. Here is the DNA: TGTGCCAGCAGACTGGACAGGACCCAAGAGACCCAGTACTTC.